This entry is about one TCR beta chain. What it recognizes is unknown. Expressed TCRB transcripts were sequenced because the isolated RNA had all been reverse transcribed beforehand. Some clones are missing from TCRdb's copy, which holds only in-frame ones; the method was immunoSEQ multiplex PCR. The data contain fewer than 350,000 clones, around 16% of them singletons. This sample was taken from a study of beta chain features in type 1 diabetes. Overall study findings and caveats: Across all four CD4+ subsets, people with type 1 diabetes showed modestly shorter TCRB CDR3s.

This CDR3 contains 13 residues. The V end was cut by 2 bases, the J end by 4 bases, with 8 bases between. The germline V gene encodes CDR1 MNHNY and CDR2 SVGAGI (reference sequence). The material sequenced was naive CD4+ T cells from blood. This receptor was taken from a man aged 18 to 35 with type 1 diabetes. The chain combines TRBV6-6 with TRBJ2-5, with a tentative D call TRBD1 (6 bases). The CDR3 region is CASSYQGLETQYF. Here the CDR3 DNA reads TGTGCCAGCAGTTACCAGGGGCTAGAGACCCAGTACTTC.